This TCR beta chain was sequenced for a study of shared clonotypes between healthy human individuals. Turning to the study itself: Three CD4 naive, three CD4 memory, two CD8 naive and one CD8 memory plate were used per donor.

V was pared by 5 bases and J by 5 bases, with 12 bases between. Germline assignment: CDR1 SGHTA and CDR2 FQGTGA. The CDR3 loop spans 13 amino acids. Study results and limitations: Donor scarcity curtailed the genetic and exposure-history diversity represented herein.

Original analysis: ImmunoSEQ only sent back junction sequences with no quality scores, so filtering was done differently. Assay: immunoSEQ multiplex PCR; the TCRdb copy retains only in-frame clones and omits some. V, J and clone size are those of that table, while D and trimming were read from the DNA. This table has some 1.1 million clones, 77% appearing once. On this clone: Its target is unknown.

This clonotype was obtained from a man younger than 35 in good health. Some clones in this sample may be carry-over from other donors' samples. V usage is TRBV7-3 and J usage is TRBJ1-1; tentatively, D is TRBD1 (6 bases). The sample taken for sequencing was memory CD4+ T cells from PBMCs. Indicated subset: CD45RA-negative fraction. The CDR3 DNA is TGTGCCAGCAGCCCCACAGGGAGAACTGAAGCTTTCTTT. Translated: CASSPTGRTEAFF.